A single sample is the source of the 19 T cell receptor beta chains below, sequenced in a study of T cells in Graves' hyperthyroidism and ophthalmopathy. Amplified TCR beta CDR3 regions came from RNA transcripts. An initial round of RT-PCR targeting the TCR CDR3 relied on the HTBI primer set. TCRdb processed the multiplex PCR reads anew with MiXCR; each CDR3 protein has one entry. This table has about 360,000 distinct CDR3 sequences, roughly an eighth appearing once. The sample consisted of blood. The source is a woman aged 18-30 years with Graves' hyperthyroidism.

The V gene is TRBV12-3 or TRBV12-4, the J gene TRBJ1-1; 10 bases map to TRBD1. V gave up 5 bases and J gave up 4 bases; unmatched junction bases: 10. CDR3 length: 16 residues. The CDR3 DNA is TGTGCCAGCAGTCCCCAGACAGGGGGCATAGGCACTGAAGCTTTCTTT. Translation: CASSPQTGGIGTEAFF.

This clonotype was seen repeatedly, ten times or more. The chain recombines TRBV28 with TRBJ2-2; 9 bases align to TRBD1. This CDR3 has 16 residues. CDR1 and CDR2 (germline): MDHEN, SYDVKM. V shed 0 bases and J 3 bases; nucleotides not matched to a gene: 2. DNA for the CDR3: TGTGCCAGCAGTTTATGGGACAGGGGTTACACCGGGGAGCTGTTTTTT. Protein sequence: CASSLWDRGYTGELFF. Filled out from reference TRBV28 and TRBJ2-2, the complete variable domain reads DVKVTQSSRYLVKRTGEKVFLECVQDMDHENMFWYRQDPGLGLRLIYFSYDVKMKEKGDIPEGYSVSREKKERFSLILESASTNQTSMYLCASSLWDRGYTGELFFGEGSRLTVL.

This clonotype showed up many times. V usage is TRBV28 and J usage is TRBJ2-1; the match to TRBD2 covers 8 bases. Germline CDR1 is MDHEN and CDR2 is SYDVKM. The CDR3 spans 17 residues. After removal of 8 bases from V and 2 bases from J, the junction contained 14 bases not matched to a gene. CDR3 in amino acids: CASVAAAGVRAYNEQFF. The CDR3 nucleotides read TGTGCCAGCGTAGCCGCAGCGGGAGTTCGCGCCTACAATGAGCAGTTCTTC.

This clonotype was seen at least ten times. V gene TRBV3-1 combines with J gene TRBJ1-4; tentatively, D is TRBD1 (5 bases). This CDR3 has 13 residues. Germline V gene sequence: CDR1 LGHDT, CDR2 YNNKEL (reference sequence). V was cut by 2 bases and J by 7 bases, with 8 bases left in between. The CDR3 nucleotides are TGTGCCAGCAGCCAATGGGGGGGTGAAAAACTGTTTTTT. Translation: CASSQWGGEKLFF.

The V call is TRBV7-2, the J call TRBJ1-1, with 7 bases that match TRBD1. Per germline, CDR1 SGHTA and CDR2 FQGNSA. The V and J ends lost 6 bases and 7 bases, in that order; junction bases with no gene match: 11. The CDR3 has 14 amino acids. CDR3 nucleotides: TGTGCCAGCAGTTCCAGACAGGGTTCTATTGAAGCTTTCTTT. Translation: CASSSRQGSIEAFF.

This clonotype was seen ten or more times. The chain combines TRBV27 with TRBJ1-1; weak D call: TRBD1 (5 bases). CDR1 MNHEY and CDR2 SMNVEV come from the germline V gene (reference sequence). This CDR3 comprises 15 residues. Trimming cost V 2 bases and J 6 bases, with 16 bases left between them. In DNA form, the CDR3 reads TGTGCCAGCAGTTTAATTGAAGGCAGGGTGGCTGAAGCTTTCTTT. Its protein is CASSLIEGRVAEAFF.

The genes are TRBV6-1 and TRBJ1-5; D call uncertain. V was pared by 6 bases and J by 3 bases, with 9 bases between. Germline CDR1 is MNHNS and CDR2 is SASEGT. The CDR3 consists of 13 residues. The CDR3 here is CASSGRTNQPQHF. CDR3 coding DNA: TGTGCCAGCAGCGGACGGACCAATCAGCCCCAGCATTTT.

This chain uses TRBV9 with TRBJ1-1, with D possibly TRBD1 on 6 matching bases. Between the trimmed V and J ends, which lost 4 bases and 11 bases, there was a span of 15 bases. Germline CDR1 and CDR2: SGDLS and YYNGEE. CDR3 length equals 12 residues. The DNA of the CDR3 is TGTGCCAGCAGCCCCGGGAACAGGGTGGCTTTCTTT. This codes for CASSPGNRVAFF.

This clonotype was seen at least ten times. The J gene is TRBJ2-7, the V gene TRBV28, with D unclear. The CDR3 extends over 11 amino acids. Germline V gene lookup returns CDR1 MDHEN and CDR2 SYDVKM. The V and J ends lost 3 bases and 7 bases respectively, with 7 bases between them. The CDR3 spells CASSLSLEQYF. CDR3 nucleotide sequence: TGTGCCAGCAGTTTGTCCCTAGAGCAGTACTTC.

This clonotype was detected many times. This chain links TRBV28 with TRBJ2-7; 8 nucleotides align to TRBD2. Germline CDR1 and CDR2: MDHEN and SYDVKM. The CDR3 is 16 residues long. V trimming: 5 bases; J trimming: 1 base; junction bases outside the gene matches: 10. Here the CDR3 reads CASSPALAGASYEQYF. The CDR3 DNA sequence: TGTGCCAGCAGTCCGGCTCTAGCGGGTGCGTCCTACGAGCAGTACTTC. Looking up the rest from reference TRBV28 and TRBJ2-7 gives the full variable domain: DVKVTQSSRYLVKRTGEKVFLECVQDMDHENMFWYRQDPGLGLRLIYFSYDVKMKEKGDIPEGYSVSREKKERFSLILESASTNQTSMYLCASSPALAGASYEQYFGPGTRLTVT.

The rearrangement joins TRBV3-1 to TRBJ1-6; D is perhaps TRBD1 (6 bases). The CDR3 sequence is 17 residues long. Germline values: CDR1 LGHDT, CDR2 YNNKEL (reference sequence). Trimming took 0 bases from V and 14 from J, leaving 23 bases between them. The CDR3 sequence is CASSQDPRGAGAATLHF. Here the CDR3 DNA reads TGTGCCAGCAGCCAAGATCCGAGAGGGGCAGGGGCTGCAACCCTCCACTTT.

This clonotype was counted a few times. The CDR3 loop is CASSQPWGQEKNIQYF. DNA of the CDR3: TGCGCCAGCAGCCAACCCTGGGGACAGGAAAAAAACATTCAGTACTTC. The chain recombines TRBV4-1 with TRBJ2-4, with 8 bases that match TRBD1. Looked up from germline, CDR1 is MGHRA and CDR2 is YSYEKL. This CDR3 comprises 16 residues. J gave up 4 bases and V 2 bases, and 7 bases lay outside the gene matches.

This clonotype was observed many times. The chain couples TRBV6-1 to TRBJ2-3, with TRBD1 as a possible D gene (6 bases). With 6 bases removed from V and 0 bases from J, the gap between germline ends came to 13 bases. Germline V lookup: CDR1 MNHNS, CDR2 SASEGT. This CDR3 contains 15 residues. The CDR3 sequence: CASSQGTSSTDTQYF. The DNA for the CDR3 is TGTGCCAGCAGCCAGGGGACATCTAGCACAGATACGCAGTATTTT.

Many counts were recorded for this clonotype. The rearrangement joins TRBV5-5 to TRBJ1-1; perhaps TRBD1 as D (5 bases). With 2 bases removed from V and 4 bases from J, the gap between germline ends came to 18 bases. Germline V gene data show CDR1 as SGHKS and CDR2 as YYEKEE (reference sequence). The CDR3 runs 16 residues. This CDR3 reads CASSLGALRGGTEAFF. DNA of the CDR3: TGTGCCAGCAGCTTAGGGGCCTTGCGGGGAGGCACTGAAGCTTTCTTT.

This clonotype was seen at least ten times. The V and J genes are TRBV20-1 and TRBJ1-6; D may be TRBD1 (6 bases). Trimming took off 2 bases at V and 10 bases at J, with 18 bases between the two ends. The germline V gene encodes CDR1 DFQATT and CDR2 SNEGSKA (reference sequence). The CDR3 totals 15 residues. The CDR3 loop is CSARPVGGTNSPLHF. CDR3 DNA sequence: TGCAGTGCTAGACCGGTAGGAGGGACAAACTCACCCCTCCACTTT.

This clonotype was seen many times. J is TRBJ2-7 and V is TRBV13; TRBD2 aligns across 10 bases. This CDR3 has 14 residues. Germline CDR1 is PRHDT and CDR2 is FYEKMQ (reference sequence). J gave up 2 bases and V 4 bases, and 2 bases lay outside the gene matches. In nucleotides, the CDR3 is TGTGCCAGCAGCTATAGCGGGAGGACCTACGAGCAGTACTTC. This codes for CASSYSGRTYEQYF.

This sequence joins TRBV4-3 and TRBJ2-5; 9 nucleotides match TRBD2. This CDR3 has 14 amino acids. CDR1 is LGHNA, CDR2 YSLEER, per germline. Trimming cost V 1 base and J 5 bases; bases outside gene matches: 2. The CDR3 nucleotides are TGCGCCAGCAGCCAAGCTAGCGGGGCGGAGACCCAGTACTTC. This gives the protein CASSQASGAETQYF.

This clonotype came up a few times. The V call is TRBV5-1, the J call TRBJ2-5; D may be TRBD2 (5 bases). Trimming stripped 5 bases from V and 0 bases from J, with 17 bases between. Germline CDR1 reads SGHRS; CDR2 reads YFSETQ. CDR3 length: 16 amino acids. The CDR3 sequence: CASSYGLVLYQETQYF. As DNA, the CDR3 is TGCGCCAGCAGTTACGGACTCGTTTTATACCAAGAGACCCAGTACTTC.

Note on this clonotype: An end of the junction differs from the germline gene, which may be a read error. V and J are TRBV20-1 and TRBJ2-7; 14 nucleotides match TRBD2. Germline CDR1 and CDR2: DFQATT and SNEGSKA (reference sequence). CDR3 length: 16 residues. The CDR3 region has the DNA TGCAGTGCTAGACCTCCTGGACTAGCGGGAGGTAAGGGGCAGCACTTC. Translating it yields CSARPPGLAGGKGQHF.